This TCR beta chain was captured in a study of human thymus T cells. The V and J ends lost 0 bases and 2 bases respectively, with 12 bases between them. The CDR3 is made up of 16 amino acids. The germline V gene has CDR1 SGHRS and CDR2 YFSETQ. Libraries were prepared by immunoSEQ multiplex PCR; TCRdb keeps only in-frame clonotypes and omits some of them. The top ten hold roughly 0.024% of the sample, which has roughly 120,000 clones, around 94% seen once. During corrective heart surgery, resections were taken, and the thymus tissue came from them. This clonotype was obtained from a boy younger than two with a congenital heart defect but otherwise immunologically healthy. The J gene is TRBJ2-1, the V gene TRBV5-1; D may be TRBD1 (5 bases). The sample was thymus tissue. CDR3 in amino acids: CASSLEGPLAYNEQFF. In DNA form, the CDR3 reads TGCGCCAGCAGCTTGGAGGGGCCGCTCGCCTACAATGAGCAGTTCTTC. The whole variable domain, filled in from reference TRBV5-1 and TRBJ2-1, reads KAGVTQTPRYLIKTRGQQVTLSCSPISGHRSVSWYQQTPGQGLQFLFEYFSETQRNKGNFPGRFSGRQFSNSRSEMNVSTLELGDSALYLCASSLEGPLAYNEQFFGPGTRLTVL.